Following are 19 T cell receptor beta chains from one sample sequenced in a study of early T cells in non-severe SARS-CoV-2 infection. TCRdb itself ran the 5' RACE reads through MiXCR, one entry per CDR3 protein. The sample yields about 110,000 distinct CDR3 sequences, 9.5% to 13% seen once. Sample: whole blood. The receptors were sampled from an adult who was a healthcare worker with PCR-confirmed SARS-CoV-2 infection or an uninfected control (not recorded which).

This clonotype appeared many times. The gene calls are TRBV9 and TRBJ2-2; 14 bases agree with TRBD2. This CDR3 comprises 18 residues. Trimming removed 3 bases from V and 3 bases from J; junction bases left unmatched: 7. Looked up from germline, CDR1 is SGDLS and CDR2 is YYNGEE. The CDR3: CASSARTSGGTDTGELFF. In nucleotides, the CDR3 is TGTGCCAGCAGCGCACGGACTAGCGGGGGGACCGACACCGGGGAGCTGTTTTTT.

V is TRBV5-4 and J is TRBJ2-7, with no clear D. Germline CDR1 SGHNT, CDR2 YYREEE (reference sequence). V lost 4 bases to trimming and J lost 6 bases, with 17 bases between them. The CDR3 length is 14 residues. CDR3 nucleotide sequence: TGTGCCAGCAGCGACGACCTACTAAAGGGCGAGCAGTACTTC. It yields the protein CASSDDLLKGEQYF.

This clonotype occurred a few times. The chain joins TRBV14 to TRBJ2-3; tentatively, D is TRBD1 (7 bases). Germline loops: CDR1 SGHDN, CDR2 FVKESK. Deletions cut 5 bases from V and 2 bases from J, with 17 bases between. This CDR3 has 16 residues. The CDR3 DNA sequence: TGTGCCAGCAGCTCCCTTGGGGGGACAGTCACAGATACGCAGTATTTT. Its translation is CASSSLGGTVTDTQYF.

The sample holds many counts of this clonotype. The gene calls are TRBV20-1 and TRBJ2-1; D is unclear. Trimming removed 3 bases from V and 7 bases from J, with 10 bases in between. CDR3 length equals 12 residues. The germline V gene encodes CDR1 DFQATT and CDR2 SNEGSKA (reference sequence). CDR3 sequence (DNA): TGCAGTGCTAGTCGGGTAGGGAATGAGCAGTTCTTC. Amino acid sequence: CSASRVGNEQFF.

The V call is TRBV20-1, the J call TRBJ2-7, with TRBD2 matching 9 bases. The CDR3 is 15 residues long. The V gene's germline CDR1 is DFQATT and CDR2 SNEGSKA (reference sequence). With 5 bases clipped from V and 0 bases from J, the junction kept 8 bases outside the gene matches. The CDR3 DNA follows: TGCAGTGCTTGGGTAGCGGGAGCCCTCTCCTACGAGCAGTACTTC. Its protein is CSAWVAGALSYEQYF.

The chain employs TRBV29-1 and TRBJ1-2; 10 bases fit TRBD1. Trimming cost V 5 bases and J 7 bases; bases outside gene matches: 4. The CDR3 is 12 amino acids. Germline V lookup: CDR1 SQVTM, CDR2 ANQGSEA. CDR3 nucleotide sequence: TGCAGCGTTAGGGGACAGGGGTTTGGCTACACCTTC. As protein: CSVRGQGFGYTF. The full variable domain, rest sourced from reference TRBV29-1 and TRBJ1-2, is SAVISQKPSRDICQRGTSLTIQCQVDSQVTMMFWYRQQPGQSLTLIATANQGSEATYESGFVIDKFPISRPNLTFSTLTVSNMSPEDSSIYLCSVRGQGFGYTFGSGTRLTVV.

Ten or more counts support this clonotype. The gene calls are TRBV12-5 and TRBJ2-5, with D possibly TRBD2 on 6 matching bases. The CDR3 loop spans 15 amino acids. CDR1 is LGHNT, CDR2 FRNRAP, per germline. V shed 5 bases and J shed 0 bases, with 13 bases lying between them. Here the CDR3 reads CASGHGGAYQETQYF. CDR3 nucleotides: TGTGCTAGTGGTCACGGCGGGGCGTACCAAGAGACCCAGTACTTC.

A few counts support this clonotype. A much larger clone lies a single base off, so this may be a read error. This chain links TRBV7-8 with TRBJ2-5, with D unresolved. Germline assignment: CDR1 SGHVS and CDR2 FQNEAQ. V shed 2 bases and J shed 6 bases, with 4 bases lying between them. The CDR3 is made up of 11 amino acids. As DNA, the CDR3 is TGTGCCAGCAGCTTAATGAAGACCCAGTACTTC. Its translation is CASSLMKTQYF.

This clonotype appeared a few times. This chain links TRBV9 with TRBJ2-1, with 9 nucleotides matching TRBD2. V gave up 0 bases and J gave up 5 bases; unmatched junction bases: 15. CDR3 length equals 19 residues. The V gene's germline CDR1 is SGDLS and CDR2 YYNGEE. The CDR3 DNA sequence: TGTGCCAGCAGCGTAGAGGAGGCGGGAGGGCCGAATTGGGACAATGAGCAGTTCTTC. Its translation is CASSVEEAGGPNWDNEQFF. Full variable domain (remainder filled in from reference TRBV9 and TRBJ2-1): DSGVTQTPKHLITATGQRVTLRCSPRSGDLSVYWYQQSLDQGLQFLIQYYNGEERAKGNILERFSAQQFPDLHSELNLSSLELGDSALYFCASSVEEAGGPNWDNEQFFGPGTRLTVL.

This clonotype turned up a few times. The gene calls are TRBV11-3 and TRBJ2-6; D gene unclear. CDR3 length: 14 amino acids. V lost 0 bases, J lost 4 bases, and 4 bases lay in between. Germline CDR1 and CDR2: SGHNT and YENEEA. CDR3 DNA: TGTGCCAGCAGCTTAGATATAGGGGCCAACGTCCTGACTTTC. It translates to CASSLDIGANVLTF.

In its sample, this clonotype was seen a few times. The chain carries TRBV6-5 and TRBJ1-1; the D gene is possibly TRBD1 (5 bases). From germline, CDR1 is MNHEY and CDR2 SVGAGI. With 3 bases removed from V and 8 bases from J, the gap between germline ends came to 13 bases. The CDR3 has 13 residues. The DNA of the CDR3 is TGTGCCAGCAGTTATAACAGGAGGGGCGAAGCTTTCTTT. It encodes CASSYNRRGEAFF.

This clonotype was observed a handful of times. The rearrangement links TRBV29-1 to TRBJ1-4; tentatively, D is TRBD1 (5 bases). Between the trimmed V and J ends, which lost 6 bases and 7 bases, there was a span of 15 bases. This CDR3 region has 13 residues. Germline V lookup: CDR1 SQVTM, CDR2 ANQGSEA. CDR3 residues: CSVVTGQGEKLFF. CDR3 nucleotides: TGCAGCGTCGTCACGGGGCAGGGTGAAAAACTGTTTTTT.

V gene TRBV20-1 combines with J gene TRBJ1-5; D possibly corresponds to TRBD1 (6 bases). This CDR3 region has 14 residues. V lost 7 bases to trimming and J lost 11 bases, with 24 bases between them. In germline, CDR1 is DFQATT, CDR2 SNEGSKA (reference sequence). The DNA for the CDR3 is TGCAGTGTTAGCTCCAGGGGCGGGCACGGAGCCCAGCATTTT. This encodes CSVSSRGGHGAQHF.

This clonotype was counted many times. The chain couples TRBV20-1 to TRBJ2-1, with a weak D call TRBD2 (5 bases). V was trimmed by 3 bases and J by 8 bases, leaving 11 bases between them. The length of the CDR3 is 12 residues. CDR1 and CDR2 (germline): DFQATT, SNEGSKA (reference sequence). CDR3 amino acids: CSASGVGDEQFF. Written as DNA, the CDR3 is TGCAGTGCTAGTGGAGTCGGGGATGAGCAGTTCTTC.

This clonotype was seen ten or more times. The gene calls are TRBV12-3 or TRBV12-4 and TRBJ1-2; tentatively, D is TRBD1 (5 bases). The V end lost 7 bases, the J end lost 3 bases, and 15 bases lay between the germline ends. CDR3 length: 14 residues. CDR3 nucleotides: TGTGCCAGCATCCTCCCGGGACCGTACTATGGCTACACCTTC. The encoded protein is CASILPGPYYGYTF.

This clonotype has just a few counts. The chain has TRBV19 and TRBJ1-4; D is uncertain. CDR1 is LNHDA and CDR2 is SQIVND in the germline V gene (reference sequence). CDR3 length: 14 residues. Trimming stripped 6 bases from V and 0 bases from J, with 8 bases between. CDR3 loop: CASRWTATNEKLFF. The CDR3 DNA reads as TGTGCCAGTAGATGGACGGCAACTAATGAAAAACTGTTTTTT.

The CDR3 here is CASSLAGLALMNEQFF. CDR3 nucleotide sequence: TGTGCCAGCTCACTAGCGGGACTAGCGTTGATGAATGAGCAGTTCTTC. The rearrangement joins TRBV18 to TRBJ2-1, with 10 bases lining up with TRBD2. Germline V lookup: CDR1 KGHSH, CDR2 LQKENI. The CDR3 has 16 amino acids. V shed 4 bases and J 7 bases; nucleotides not matched to a gene: 10.

The rearrangement joins TRBV5-1 to TRBJ2-5; TRBD2 aligns across 9 bases. Germline CDR1 is SGHRS and CDR2 is YFSETQ. With 0 bases clipped from V and 5 bases from J, the junction kept 8 bases outside the gene matches. The CDR3 has 16 amino acids. The CDR3 region has the DNA TGCGCCAGCAGCTTGGATGGAGCGGGAGGCTTGGAGACCCAGTACTTC. It encodes CASSLDGAGGLETQYF. Full variable domain (missing parts from reference TRBV5-1 and TRBJ2-5): KAGVTQTPRYLIKTRGQQVTLSCSPISGHRSVSWYQQTPGQGLQFLFEYFSETQRNKGNFPGRFSGRQFSNSRSEMNVSTLELGDSALYLCASSLDGAGGLETQYFGPGTRLLVL.

This clonotype has more than one count but fewer than ten. This rearrangement joins TRBV10-2 to TRBJ1-2; TRBD1 is a possible D gene (5 bases). Germline-derived CDR1 and CDR2 are WSHSY and SAAADI. The CDR3 is 16 residues long. Trimming shortened V by 7 bases and J by 6 bases, and 24 bases separated the two germline ends. CDR3 amino acids: CASTENRATGVHGYTF. The CDR3 DNA reads as TGCGCCAGCACGGAGAACCGGGCTACAGGTGTTCATGGCTACACCTTC.